This TCR beta chain was recovered during a study of blood T cells in healthy people across ages. Trimming removed 1 base from V and 11 bases from J, with 20 bases in between. Germline-derived CDR1 and CDR2 are LGHDT and YNNKEL (reference sequence). This CDR3 contains 15 residues. A second PCR, run for roughly 7 to 11 cycles, used a sample-barcoded 5' primer plus a J-beta primer mix. TCRdb analysed the 5' RACE reads with MiXCR anew, one entry per CDR3 protein. In the table there are 800,000 or so distinct CDR3 sequences, around 25% of which are singletons. The study isolated at least 6.5 million PBMCs from each sample. The data also belong to a second study, concerning T cells of mothers and their children. That investigation notes: A few healthy Caucasian mothers, along with their six children, served as the donors. Normalized overlap was always slightly, never significantly, higher in related than unrelated mother-child pairs. The authors found no persistent microchimeric T cell clones.

The chain carries TRBV3-1 and TRBJ2-5, with D maybe TRBD1 (5 bases). This sequence was found in a boy between 10 and 17 years old in good health. Specimen: blood. CDR3 DNA sequence: TGTGCCAGCAGCCAAGGTTGGCAGGGATCAGGAGAGCAGTACTTC. Translation gives CASSQGWQGSGEQYF.